The 12 T cell receptor beta chains given below trace back to one sample, sequenced in a study of T-cell reconstitution after alpha-beta-depleted transplantation in children. A library of TCRbeta sequences, prepared with unique molecular identifiers, was generated. TCRdb re-called the PCR reads through MiXCR, storing one row per CDR3 protein. Of 780,000 or so distinct CDR3 sequences in the sample, 16% were seen once. The material was PBMCs, mostly from graft donor cells, obtained 360 days after TCRalphabeta/CD19-depleted stem cell transplant. All receptors come from a male patient younger than 18 who had a stem cell transplant for acute lymphoblastic leukemia, so the T cells may come from the graft donor.

This clonotype was counted a few times. The chain recombines TRBV3-1 with TRBJ2-7; 11 bases align to TRBD2. The CDR3 covers 16 residues. J lost 3 bases, V lost 1 base, and 5 bases had no gene match. From germline, CDR1 is LGHDT and CDR2 YNNKEL (reference sequence). The CDR3 nucleotides are TGTGCCAGCAGCCAAGCGCGACTAGCGGGAAACTACGAGCAGTACTTC. This translates into CASSQARLAGNYEQYF.

This clonotype was seen more than once but under ten times. The chain uses TRBV27 and TRBJ2-1; D may be TRBD1 (7 bases). Trimming cost V 6 bases and J 8 bases, with 17 bases left between them. Germline V gene lookup returns CDR1 MNHEY and CDR2 SMNVEV (reference sequence). This CDR3 has 14 residues. CDR3 loop: CASSWQGDWDEQFF. CDR3 sequence (DNA): TGTGCCAGCAGCTGGCAGGGGGACTGGGATGAGCAGTTCTTC.

The chain couples TRBV20-1 to TRBJ2-7; D possibly uses TRBD1 or TRBD2 (5 bases each). Trimming stripped 6 bases from V and 0 bases from J, with 9 bases between. CDR1 and CDR2 from the germline V gene are DFQATT and SNEGSKA (reference sequence). This CDR3 region has 12 residues. The CDR3 sequence: CSAKRGSYEQYF. CDR3 DNA: TGCAGTGCAAAGAGGGGCTCCTACGAGCAGTACTTC.

The CDR3 bases are TGTGCCAGCAGCCCGACTCAGGATTGGGATACGCAGTATTTT. Amino acid sequence: CASSPTQDWDTQYF. The rearrangement links TRBV11-2 to TRBJ2-3; no reliable D call. There are 14 residues in the CDR3. Germline V CDR1 and CDR2: SGHAT, FQNNGV. Trimming took off 5 bases at V and 6 bases at J, with 15 bases between the two ends.

The genes are TRBV5-5 and TRBJ2-2; no definite D call. Germline V gene sequence: CDR1 SGHKS, CDR2 YYEKEE (reference sequence). The CDR3 is 13 amino acids. The germline V and J ends were trimmed by 7 bases and 8 bases, with 15 bases remaining between them. CDR3 DNA sequence: TGTGCCAGCGCCAACTTTGGGTGGGGGGAGCTGTTTTTT. Its protein product is CASANFGWGELFF. Together with reference TRBV5-5 and TRBJ2-2, the CDR3 gives the full variable domain: DAGVTQSPTHLIKTRGQQVTLRCSPISGHKSVSWYQQVLGQGPQFIFQYYEKEERGRGNFPDRFSARQFPNYSSELNVNALLLGDSALYLCASANFGWGELFFGEGSRLTVL.

This clonotype was seen ten or more times. The chain joins TRBV27 to TRBJ1-1; no clear D gene. CDR3 length equals 14 residues. Germline-derived CDR1 and CDR2 are MNHEY and SMNVEV (reference sequence). V was trimmed by 5 bases and J by 8 bases, leaving 18 bases between them. The CDR3 coding sequence is TGTGCCAGCAGTCGCCTCTCGTACCCCTCCGAAGCTTTCTTT. This encodes CASSRLSYPSEAFF.

This clonotype was observed a handful of times. V and J are TRBV18 and TRBJ2-5; 11 nucleotides align to TRBD2. The V and J ends lost 8 bases and 5 bases, in that order; junction bases with no gene match: 13. Germline V gene data show CDR1 as KGHSH and CDR2 as LQKENI. The CDR3 has 16 amino acids. The CDR3 reads CASPLIAGGPKETQYF. The CDR3 bases are TGTGCCAGCCCCCTCATAGCGGGAGGGCCGAAGGAGACCCAGTACTTC.

The chain carries TRBV7-2 and TRBJ2-7; D is unresolved. V lost 5 bases to trimming and J lost 6 bases, with 11 bases between them. The CDR3 spans 12 residues. Germline CDR1 SGHTA, CDR2 FQGNSA. The CDR3 region has the DNA TGTGCCAGCAGCCTGACTCTTCTCGAGCAGTACTTC. This gives the protein CASSLTLLEQYF.

The chain combines TRBV20-1 with TRBJ2-1; 10 bases fit TRBD2. CDR1 and CDR2 (germline): DFQATT, SNEGSKA (reference sequence). Losses at the gene ends were 3 bases for V and 9 bases for J; bases not matched to a gene: 8. CDR3 size: 14 residues. Here the CDR3 DNA reads TGCAGTGCTAGTGCTAGCGGGAGAGTTGCTGAGCAGTTCTTC. Translation: CSASASGRVAEQFF.

This clonotype was detected many times. The J gene is TRBJ2-1, the V gene TRBV4-2, with 9 bases aligning to TRBD2. CDR3 length: 15 amino acids. Germline V lookup: CDR1 LGHNA, CDR2 YNFKEQ. V shed 0 bases and J 10 bases; nucleotides not matched to a gene: 7. The CDR3 loop is CASSQETGLAIEQFF. The CDR3 bases are TGTGCCAGCAGCCAAGAGACGGGACTAGCAATAGAGCAGTTCTTC.

This chain connects TRBV7-6 to TRBJ1-3, with 8 bases matching TRBD1. Unmatched junction bases numbered 15, after V lost 8 bases and J lost 9 bases. Germline CDR1 SGHVS, CDR2 FNYEAQ. This CDR3 region has 15 residues. Here the CDR3 DNA reads TGTGCCAGCGAACTCGCCCCAGGGGGCGAAGGCACCATATATTTT. Its translation is CASELAPGGEGTIYF.

V and J are TRBV20-1 and TRBJ2-7, with 15 bases identical to TRBD2. CDR3 size: 15 residues. The V gene's germline CDR1 is DFQATT and CDR2 SNEGSKA (reference sequence). CDR3 sequence (DNA): TGCAGCCTCGGGACTAGCGGGAGGCCCACCTACGAGCAGTACTTC. Protein product: CSLGTSGRPTYEQYF.